The TCR beta chain under discussion was sequenced for a study of cytomegalovirus exposure and HLA in healthy donors. General study points: Cytomegalovirus status, reportedly, was diagnosed with high specificity and sensitivity by the classifier.

Germline assignment: CDR1 MDHEN and CDR2 SYDVKM. Between the trimmed V and J ends, which lost 10 bases and 3 bases, there was a span of 13 bases. This CDR3 comprises 13 residues. A note on this clone: Its antigen remains unknown.

This table comes from immunoSEQ multiplex PCR, and its TCRdb copy is limited to in-frame clones, with some not included. Of 250,000 to 300,000 clones in the sample, nearly 90% are singletons; the top ten hold 0.35% to 0.4%. The sample taken for sequencing was PBMCs. The clonotype originates from a young woman in good health and CMV-seronegative. The gene calls are TRBV28 and TRBJ1-5; TRBD1 might be the D (5 bases). The CDR3 bases are TGTGCCACCTGCTGGGGGGTCAATCAGCCCCAGCATTTT. It specifies CATCWGVNQPQHF.